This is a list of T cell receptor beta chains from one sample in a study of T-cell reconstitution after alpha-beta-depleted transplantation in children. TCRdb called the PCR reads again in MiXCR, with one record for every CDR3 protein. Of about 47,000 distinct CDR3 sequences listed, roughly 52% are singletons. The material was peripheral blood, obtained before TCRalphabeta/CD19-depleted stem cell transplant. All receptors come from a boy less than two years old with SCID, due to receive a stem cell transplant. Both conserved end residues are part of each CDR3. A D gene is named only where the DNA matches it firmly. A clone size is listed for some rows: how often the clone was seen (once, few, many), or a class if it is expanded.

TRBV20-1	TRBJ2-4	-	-	TGCAGTGCTAGAGCTAGGGGCGGGGTTTCAGCCAAAAACATTCAGTACTTC	CSARARGGVSAKNIQYF
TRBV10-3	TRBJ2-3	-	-	TGTGCCTCCGCCGAGAGCGAAGAGGGTTATACGCAGTATTTT	CASAESEEGYTQYF
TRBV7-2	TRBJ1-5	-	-	TGTGCCAGCAGGGCAGGGGATAGCAATCAGCCCCAGCATTTT	CASRAGDSNQPQHF
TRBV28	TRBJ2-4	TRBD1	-	TGTGCCAGCAGCCTCACAGGGGATTCGAAAAACATTCAGTACTTC	CASSLTGDSKNIQYF
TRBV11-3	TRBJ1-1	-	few	TGTGCCAGCTCCCTGGGACGGATGAACACTGAAGCTTTCTTT	CASSLGRMNTEAFF
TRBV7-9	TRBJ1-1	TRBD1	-	TGTGCCAGCAGCTTAAACAGGGGTGACACTGAAGCTTTCTTT	CASSLNRGDTEAFF
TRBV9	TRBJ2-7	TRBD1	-	TGTGCCAGCAGCGGAGACAGGGGGGCCGTTCCCCACGAGCAGTACTTC	CASSGDRGAVPHEQYF
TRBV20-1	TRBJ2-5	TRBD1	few	TGCAGTGCGGACAGGGGGGAGACCCAGTACTTC	CSADRGETQYF
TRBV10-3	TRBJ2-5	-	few	TGTGCCACCGAAGGGCAGAACCAAGAGACCCAGTACTTC	CATEGQNQETQYF
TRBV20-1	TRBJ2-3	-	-	TGCAGTGCTAGAGTTCAGCGCCCGAGCACAGATACGCAGTATTTT	CSARVQRPSTDTQYF
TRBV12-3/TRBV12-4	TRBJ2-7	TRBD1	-	TGTGCCAGCAGTGGGGATCCCGGGACAGGGGGTTACGAGCAGTACTTC	CASSGDPGTGGYEQYF
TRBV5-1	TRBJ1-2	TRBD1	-	TGCGCCAGCAGAGAGGGACAGGGGGCCGCGTATGGCTACACCTTC	CASREGQGAAYGYTF
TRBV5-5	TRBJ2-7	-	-	TGTGCCAGCAGCTTGCTCGTGGTCAGCTACGAGCAGTACTTC	CASSLLVVSYEQYF
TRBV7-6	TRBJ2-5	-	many	TGTGCCAGCAGCCCCCAACAGGGAGAGACCCAGTACTTC	CASSPQQGETQYF
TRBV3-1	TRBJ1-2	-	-	TGTGCCAGCAGGCGGGACACGGGTGGCGACACCTTC	CASRRDTGGDTF
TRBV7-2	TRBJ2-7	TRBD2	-	TGTGCCAGCAGCAGGACTCAAGCGGGGGATCCCTACGAGCAGTACTTC	CASSRTQAGDPYEQYF
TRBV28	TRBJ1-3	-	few	TGTGCCAGCAGTTTATACGGCGGCTCTGGAAACACCATATATTTT	CASSLYGGSGNTIYF
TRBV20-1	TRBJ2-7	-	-	TGCAGTGCTGTGTCGGGGTACGAGCAGTACTTC	CSAVSGYEQYF
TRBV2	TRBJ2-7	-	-	TGTGCCAGCAGTGTGCTAGGGGTTACCTACGAGCAGTACTTC	CASSVLGVTYEQYF
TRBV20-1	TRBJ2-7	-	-	TGCAGTGCTAGAGAAGGTAGGGGGGGGGCCCCCTACGAGCAGTACTTC	CSAREGRGGAPYEQYF
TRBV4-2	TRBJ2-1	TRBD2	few	TGTGCCAGCAGCCAAGATAGCGCTAGCGGGGGCCCTAGCTCCTACAATGAGCAGTTCTTC	CASSQDSASGGPSSYNEQFF
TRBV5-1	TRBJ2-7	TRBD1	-	TGCGCCAGCAGCTTGGGTGGGACAGGGTACCACGAGCAGTACTTC	CASSLGGTGYHEQYF
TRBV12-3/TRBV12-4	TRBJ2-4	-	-	TGTGCCAGCAGTTTAGCGCGAGGGGCCCTAGCCAAAAACATTCAGTACTTC	CASSLARGALAKNIQYF
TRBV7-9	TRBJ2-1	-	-	TGTGCCAGCAGCTTACAGAATGAGCAGTTCTTC	CASSLQNEQFF
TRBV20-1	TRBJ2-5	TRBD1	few	TGCAGTGCTAGAGGCCCCTCCGGGACAGGGGGCGCGGGAGAGACCCAGTACTTC	CSARGPSGTGGAGETQYF
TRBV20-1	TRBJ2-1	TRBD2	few	TGCAGTGCGCGGACTAGCCCGGAGGGGTACAATGAGCAGTTCTTC	CSARTSPEGYNEQFF
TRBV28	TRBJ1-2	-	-	TGTGCCAGCAGTTTATCAGGGACACCTTCGTATGGCTACACCTTC	CASSLSGTPSYGYTF
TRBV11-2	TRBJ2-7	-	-	TGTGCCAGCAGCCTGAGGGGCCAGGCCTACGAGCAGTACTTC	CASSLRGQAYEQYF